The TCR beta chain under discussion was sequenced for a study of cytomegalovirus exposure and HLA in healthy donors. Study background: In terms of ancestry, the Caucasian-associated cluster contained roughly 80% of the approximately 420 genotyped donors.

Those who donated were healthy bone marrow donors. PCR primers comprised 60 Vbeta and 13 Jbeta primers. Authors' data handling: A later analysis counted 65 million to 95 million unique TCR beta chains, 10 million to 12 million shared. Repertoires were generated with immunoSEQ multiplex PCR, while TCRdb's copy carries only in-frame clones and drops some. The V and J calls and clone size are taken from that table; D and trimming were inferred from the DNA. The sample includes approximately 220,000 clones, more than 60% of them seen just once. The receptor was derived from a woman aged 25 to 45 in good health and CMV-seronegative. Sequencing was done on a sample of PBMCs.

This chain's CDR3 is CASNEIIGGWGDLAKNIQYF. The CDR3 bases are TGTGCCAGCAATGAGATTATCGGAGGGTGGGGGGATTTAGCCAAAAACATTCAGTACTTC. The chain carries TRBV6-1 and TRBJ2-4; D is possibly TRBD2 (6 bases). The length of the CDR3 is 20 residues. Between the trimmed V and J ends, which lost 7 bases and 0 bases, there was a span of 28 bases. Germline-derived CDR1 and CDR2 are MNHNS and SASEGT.